The rows below give T cell receptor beta chains drawn from one sample of a study of blood T cell repertoires in COVID-19. The assay was immunoSEQ multiplex PCR, and TCRdb's table has in-frame clones only and misses some. The table includes about 170,000 clones, around 84% detected once. Sequences were obtained from peripheral blood. The receptors stem from a woman between 70 and 85 years old with COVID-19, enrolled during active disease. Both conserved end residues are part of each CDR3. Each record gives: D gene, V gene, clone size, J gene, CDR3 DNA, CDR3 protein. The D gene is left open where the match is weak. Clone size is shown for a subset of rows, as once, few, many or a class of expanded clone.

d_call: NA
v_call: TRBV2
clone_size: NA
j_call: TRBJ1-5
cdr3_nt: TGTGCCAGCAGTTATGCGGCACGACCCGGTCAGCCCCAGCATTTT
cdr3_aa: CASSYAARPGQPQHF

d_call: NA
v_call: TRBV19
clone_size: NA
j_call: TRBJ2-2
cdr3_nt: TGTGCCAGCGAGCGGGTTTTGAACACCGGGGAGCTGTTTTTT
cdr3_aa: CASERVLNTGELFF

d_call: NA
v_call: TRBV5-1
clone_size: NA
j_call: TRBJ2-7
cdr3_nt: TGCGCCAGCAGCTTGGCGACACAGGGCCCAAACTACGAGCAGTACTTC
cdr3_aa: CASSLATQGPNYEQYF

d_call: TRBD2
v_call: TRBV25-1
clone_size: NA
j_call: TRBJ2-3
cdr3_nt: TGTGCCAGCAGTGACCCCGGGAGGGGAACAGATACGCAGTATTTT
cdr3_aa: CASSDPGRGTDTQYF

d_call: NA
v_call: TRBV11-2
clone_size: NA
j_call: TRBJ1-2
cdr3_nt: TGTGCCAGCAGCTTACGACACCGGGGCTACACCTTC
cdr3_aa: CASSLRHRGYTF

d_call: TRBD1
v_call: TRBV5-1
clone_size: few
j_call: TRBJ1-2
cdr3_nt: TGCGCCAGCAGCCAAGATGGACAGGGAATTGCCTATGGCTACACCTTC
cdr3_aa: CASSQDGQGIAYGYTF

d_call: NA
v_call: TRBV18
clone_size: NA
j_call: TRBJ2-1
cdr3_nt: TGTGCCAGCTCGCCCCCAGTATTTGCGGGGATTGAGCAGTTCTTC
cdr3_aa: CASSPPVFAGIEQFF

d_call: NA
v_call: TRBV5-1
clone_size: NA
j_call: TRBJ1-2
cdr3_nt: TGCGCCAGCAGCTTGGATGGGCGACCTAACTATGGCTACACCTTC
cdr3_aa: CASSLDGRPNYGYTF

d_call: TRBD1
v_call: TRBV11-3
clone_size: NA
j_call: TRBJ1-4
cdr3_nt: TGTGCCAGCAGCCCGACCGGGACAGGGGGCACGAATTATGAAAAACTGTTTTTT
cdr3_aa: CASSPTGTGGTNYEKLFF

d_call: NA
v_call: TRBV10-1
clone_size: NA
j_call: TRBJ1-1
cdr3_nt: TGCGCCAGCAGTGATCCACAGGGAAACACTGAAGCTTTCTTT
cdr3_aa: CASSDPQGNTEAFF

d_call: NA
v_call: TRBV5-6
clone_size: NA
j_call: TRBJ1-5
cdr3_nt: TGTGCCAGCAGCTTAGGGGTTTATAGCAATCAGCCCCAGCATTTT
cdr3_aa: CASSLGVYSNQPQHF

d_call: NA
v_call: TRBV30
clone_size: NA
j_call: TRBJ1-6
cdr3_nt: TGTGCCTGGAGTGCAGGGGCTTTTAATTCACCCCTCCACTTT
cdr3_aa: CAWSAGAFNSPLHF

d_call: TRBD1
v_call: TRBV7-8
clone_size: once
j_call: TRBJ1-6
cdr3_nt: TGTGCCAGCAGCCGGCGTGAGGGGGCTGGTTCACCCCTCCACTTT
cdr3_aa: CASSRREGAGSPLHF

d_call: NA
v_call: TRBV12-3/TRBV12-4
clone_size: NA
j_call: TRBJ1-2
cdr3_nt: TGTGCCAGCAGTTTAGGTGGCGGCTACACCTTC
cdr3_aa: CASSLGGGYTF

d_call: NA
v_call: TRBV28
clone_size: few
j_call: TRBJ1-1
cdr3_nt: TGTGCCAGCAGTACACCGGGACACGGGGTGCCTGAAGCTTTCTTT
cdr3_aa: CASSTPGHGVPEAFF

d_call: NA
v_call: TRBV27
clone_size: few
j_call: TRBJ1-5
cdr3_nt: TGTGCCAGCAGTTTTCGAGCCGATAGCAATCAGCCCCAGCATTTT
cdr3_aa: CASSFRADSNQPQHF

d_call: TRBD2
v_call: TRBV2
clone_size: NA
j_call: TRBJ2-7
cdr3_nt: TGTGCCTCTCGGGGGGGGGCTTCTGACGAGCAGTACTTC
cdr3_aa: CASRGGASDEQYF

d_call: TRBD2
v_call: TRBV5-1
clone_size: NA
j_call: TRBJ2-1
cdr3_nt: TGCGCCAGCGCCAAAACACGCAGCGGGACTGAGCAGTTCTTC
cdr3_aa: CASAKTRSGTEQFF

d_call: TRBD2
v_call: TRBV7-9
clone_size: NA
j_call: TRBJ2-5
cdr3_nt: TGTGCCAGCAGCTATACTAGCGGGAGGAGGGAGACCCAGTACTTC
cdr3_aa: CASSYTSGRRETQYF

d_call: TRBD1
v_call: TRBV5-8
clone_size: NA
j_call: TRBJ1-4
cdr3_nt: TGTGCCAGCACCCTGTGGACAGGGGAGGAAAAACTGTTTTTT
cdr3_aa: CASTLWTGEEKLFF

d_call: TRBD1
v_call: TRBV24-1
clone_size: NA
j_call: TRBJ2-2
cdr3_nt: TGTGCCGCCGGGACAGGAATTCCCGGGGAGCTGTTTTTT
cdr3_aa: CAAGTGIPGELFF

d_call: NA
v_call: TRBV30
clone_size: NA
j_call: TRBJ1-1
cdr3_nt: TGTGCCTGGAAGTTTCGGGGGGCAAAGAACACTGAAGCTTTCTTT
cdr3_aa: CAWKFRGAKNTEAFF

d_call: TRBD1
v_call: TRBV10-2
clone_size: NA
j_call: TRBJ1-1
cdr3_nt: TGCGCCAGCAGTGAGTTCCGGGCGACAGGGAAGGTTGAAGCTTTCTTT
cdr3_aa: CASSEFRATGKVEAFF

d_call: TRBD1
v_call: TRBV3-1/TRBV3-2
clone_size: NA
j_call: TRBJ1-2
cdr3_nt: TGTGCCAGCAGCCTCCGGACGACAGGGAACTATGGCTACACCTTC
cdr3_aa: CASSLRTTGNYGYTF

d_call: TRBD1
v_call: TRBV7-9
clone_size: NA
j_call: TRBJ2-5
cdr3_nt: TGTGCCAGCAGCTTCGAAGACAGGGTTCAAGAGACCCAGTACTTC
cdr3_aa: CASSFEDRVQETQYF

d_call: NA
v_call: TRBV7-8
clone_size: NA
j_call: TRBJ2-4
cdr3_nt: TGTGCCAGCAGCTCACCAGAATTACAGTACATTCAGTACTTC
cdr3_aa: CASSSPELQYIQYF

d_call: TRBD1
v_call: TRBV2
clone_size: few
j_call: TRBJ1-5
cdr3_nt: TGTGCCAGCAGCACAGGGGGGAATCAGCCCCAGCATTTT
cdr3_aa: CASSTGGNQPQHF